The following is a T cell receptor (beta chain) sequence with its context. This sample is part of a study of CD8+ T cells in alopecia areata. The V end lost 5 bases, the J end lost 7 bases, and 14 bases lay between the germline ends. The CDR3 loop spans 12 amino acids. CDR1 and CDR2 from the germline V gene are GTSNPN and SVGIG (reference sequence). Investigators isolated RNA and reverse transcribed it into cDNA to act as the sequencing template. Assay used: immunoSEQ multiplex PCR; TCRdb lists only in-frame clones, some missing. The sample lists roughly 200,000 clones; 53% were seen once. The sample's treatment: oral pan-JAK inhibitor, 5-10 mg twice daily. Alopecia areata patients had lesional scalp punch biopsies and peripheral blood taken from them.

This sample comprised CD8+ T cells sorted from blood, obtained at week 24, from a patient treated with tofacitinib. The TCR originated in a human donor with alopecia areata. The J gene is TRBJ1-2, the V gene TRBV30; a weak D match, TRBD1 (6 bases). In DNA, the CDR3 is TGTGCCTGGGGCGACAGGTCCGGTGGCTACACCTTC. Its translation is CAWGDRSGGYTF.